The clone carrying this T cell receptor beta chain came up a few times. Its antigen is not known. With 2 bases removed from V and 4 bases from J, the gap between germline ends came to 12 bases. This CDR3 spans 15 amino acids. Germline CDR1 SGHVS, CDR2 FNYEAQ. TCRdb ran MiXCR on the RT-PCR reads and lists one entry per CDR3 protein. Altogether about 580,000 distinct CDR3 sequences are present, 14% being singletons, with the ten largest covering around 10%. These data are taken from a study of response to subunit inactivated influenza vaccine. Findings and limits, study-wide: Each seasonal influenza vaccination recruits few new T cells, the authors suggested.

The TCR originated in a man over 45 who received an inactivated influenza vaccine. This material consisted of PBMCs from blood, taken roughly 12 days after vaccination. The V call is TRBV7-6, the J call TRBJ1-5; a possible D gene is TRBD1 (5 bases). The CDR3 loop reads CASSLQQGENQPQHF. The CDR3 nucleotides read TGTGCCAGCAGCTTACAGCAGGGAGAGAATCAGCCCCAGCATTTT.